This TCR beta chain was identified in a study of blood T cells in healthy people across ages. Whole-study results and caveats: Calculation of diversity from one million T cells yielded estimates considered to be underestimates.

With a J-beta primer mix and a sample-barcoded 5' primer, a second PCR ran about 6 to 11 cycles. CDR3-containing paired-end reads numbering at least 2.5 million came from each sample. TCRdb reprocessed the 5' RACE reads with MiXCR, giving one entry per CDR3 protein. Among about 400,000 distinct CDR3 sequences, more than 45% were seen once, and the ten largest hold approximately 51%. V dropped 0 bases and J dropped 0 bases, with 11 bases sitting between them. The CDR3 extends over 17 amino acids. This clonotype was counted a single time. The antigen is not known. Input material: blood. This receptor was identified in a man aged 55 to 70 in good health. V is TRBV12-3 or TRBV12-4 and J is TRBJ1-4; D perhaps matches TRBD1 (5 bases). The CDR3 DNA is TGTGCCAGCAGTTTAGCTGGGACGGAAGCAACTAATGAAAAACTGTTTTTT. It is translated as CASSLAGTEATNEKLFF.